These 17 T cell receptor beta chains were sequenced from one sample in a study of T cell responses to AZD1222 COVID-19 vaccine. This table comes from immunoSEQ multiplex PCR, and its TCRdb copy is limited to in-frame clones, with some not included. The table has some 130,000 clones, over 90% seen once. The sample consisted of peripheral blood, taken on day 0 of AZD1222 vaccination. These receptors were collected from an adult in good health.

The chain has TRBV7-8 and TRBJ1-3; TRBD1 agrees at 7 bases. V lost 6 bases and J lost 0; bases outside the gene matches: 5. The CDR3 is 15 amino acids. The germline CDR1 and CDR2 sequences are SGHVS and FQNEAQ. In nucleotides, the CDR3 is TGTGCCAGCAGTAGGCAGGGGGACTCTGGAAACACCATATATTTT. Residues: CASSRQGDSGNTIYF.

The rearrangement links TRBV27 to TRBJ1-2, with D maybe TRBD1 (5 bases). CDR1 is MNHEY and CDR2 is SMNVEV in the germline V gene (reference sequence). V was pared by 5 bases and J by 10 bases, with 14 bases between. The CDR3 runs to 12 residues. This CDR3 reads CASSPQRGLYTF. The CDR3 bases are TGTGCCAGCAGTCCCCAGCGGGGCCTCTACACCTTC.

The chain joins TRBV19 to TRBJ2-7; 9 bases fit TRBD1. Germline-derived CDR1 and CDR2 are LNHDA and SQIVND (reference sequence). Germline trimming cut 3 bases from V and 3 bases from J; bases unmatched to any gene: 9. The CDR3 consists of 16 residues. The CDR3, as DNA: TGTGCCAGTAGTATGAAAAGGGGGACAGGGAACTACGAGCAGTACTTC. It encodes CASSMKRGTGNYEQYF.

V usage is TRBV6-6 and J usage is TRBJ1-3; D possibly corresponds to TRBD1 (5 bases). CDR3 size: 13 residues. From germline, CDR1 is MNHNY and CDR2 SVGAGI (reference sequence). Trimming stripped 0 bases from V and 8 bases from J, with 8 bases between. This CDR3 is CASSYSTGDTIYF. The CDR3 coding sequence is TGTGCCAGCAGTTACTCGACGGGGGACACCATATATTTT.

This clone was found once. The J gene is TRBJ1-1, the V gene TRBV9, with D tentatively TRBD1 (6 bases). This CDR3 is built from 13 residues. CDR1 SGDLS and CDR2 YYNGEE come from the germline V gene. V lost 7 bases and J lost 3, with 13 bases in between. The CDR3 reads CASSRDTDTEAFF. DNA for the CDR3: TGTGCCAGCTCAAGGGACACTGACACTGAAGCTTTCTTT. Together with reference TRBV9 and TRBJ1-1, the CDR3 gives the full variable domain: DSGVTQTPKHLITATGQRVTLRCSPRSGDLSVYWYQQSLDQGLQFLIQYYNGEERAKGNILERFSAQQFPDLHSELNLSSLELGDSALYFCASSRDTDTEAFFGQGTRLTVV.

The rearrangement links TRBV27 to TRBJ2-7, with D perhaps TRBD2 (7 bases). Germline V CDR1 and CDR2: MNHEY, SMNVEV (reference sequence). Trimming removed 5 bases at V and 5 bases at J, with 22 bases between. The CDR3 has 16 amino acids. The CDR3 nucleotides read TGTGCCAGCAGTCCCATTCGGGGGGCTAAGGTAAACGAGCAGTACTTC. Translated: CASSPIRGAKVNEQYF.

The V call is TRBV4-1, the J call TRBJ2-7; 7 bases are shared with TRBD1. J was trimmed by 2 bases and V by 0 bases; bases with no gene match: 7. The V gene's germline CDR1 is MGHRA and CDR2 YSYEKL. The CDR3 is 16 amino acids. The CDR3 loop reads CASSQDRGPPPYEQYF. The CDR3 region has the DNA TGCGCCAGCAGCCAAGATAGGGGGCCGCCACCCTACGAGCAGTACTTC.

The chain links TRBV27 to TRBJ1-1, with D perhaps TRBD1 (6 bases). In germline, CDR1 is MNHEY, CDR2 SMNVEV (reference sequence). Trimming removed 8 bases from V and 4 bases from J, with 8 bases in between. This CDR3 comprises 11 residues. The CDR3, as DNA: TGTGCCAGCCAACAGGGCACTGAAGCTTTCTTT. The encoded protein is CASQQGTEAFF.

The chain uses TRBV4-2 and TRBJ1-5, with D unclear. The CDR3 is 14 residues long. V shed 2 bases and J shed 3 bases, with 8 bases lying between them. Germline CDR1 and CDR2: LGHNA and YNFKEQ. CDR3 nucleotides: TGTGCCAGCAGCCAATCACGGAACAATCAGCCCCAGCATTTT. This codes for CASSQSRNNQPQHF.

The V gene is TRBV11-2, the J gene TRBJ2-7, with 13 bases that match TRBD2. Per germline, CDR1 SGHAT and CDR2 FQNNGV. V trimming: 5 bases; J trimming: 3 bases; junction bases outside the gene matches: 4. The CDR3 length is 15 residues. The chain's CDR3 is CASSLRTSGGYEQYF. For the CDR3, the DNA is TGTGCCAGCAGCCTTCGGACTAGCGGGGGCTACGAGCAGTACTTC.

This chain links TRBV4-1 with TRBJ1-1; a weak D match, TRBD1 (5 bases). The germline V gene encodes CDR1 MGHRA and CDR2 YSYEKL. CDR3 length: 14 residues. Trimming left V 8 bases short and J 4 bases short, with 17 bases between. DNA of the CDR3: TGCGCCAGCCATAACGCGGGGGAAGGCACTGAAGCTTTCTTT. Protein product: CASHNAGEGTEAFF.

This rearrangement joins TRBV10-2 to TRBJ1-2; 10 bases agree with TRBD1. From germline, CDR1 is WSHSY and CDR2 SAAADI. The CDR3 has 17 residues. V lost 0 bases, J lost 1 base, and 5 bases stayed unmatched. The CDR3 nucleotides are TGCGCCAGCAGTGAGTCGTTGGACAGGGGGATTAACTATGGCTACACCTTC. Translating it yields CASSESLDRGINYGYTF.

V is TRBV4-2 and J is TRBJ1-2; tentatively, D is TRBD1 (6 bases). Trimming cost V 0 bases and J 3 bases, with 14 bases left between them. Germline CDR1 LGHNA, CDR2 YNFKEQ. CDR3 length equals 16 residues. The CDR3 coding sequence is TGTGCCAGCAGCCAAGATACCGGGGGCCAAGACTATGGCTACACCTTC. This translates into CASSQDTGGQDYGYTF.

This clone was counted once. The chain links TRBV27 to TRBJ1-1, with D unresolved. The germline V gene has CDR1 MNHEY and CDR2 SMNVEV (reference sequence). V dropped 5 bases and J dropped 2 bases, with 12 bases sitting between them. The CDR3 consists of 14 residues. CDR3: CASSTGRSNTEAFF. CDR3 bases: TGTGCCAGCAGTACCGGACGGAGTAACACTGAAGCTTTCTTT.

The V and J genes are TRBV29-1 and TRBJ1-3; D gene unclear. Germline CDR1 SQVTM, CDR2 ANQGSEA. Trimming stripped 3 bases from V and 4 bases from J, with 13 bases between. The CDR3 length is 14 residues. The CDR3: CSVESPGQGNTIYF. The DNA of the CDR3 is TGCAGCGTTGAGTCTCCTGGCCAAGGAAACACCATATATTTT.

Here the CDR3 reads CASNHKEPQHF. The CDR3, as DNA: TGTGCCAGCAACCATAAGGAGCCCCAGCATTTT. The rearrangement links TRBV28 to TRBJ1-5; D gene uncertain. V lost 7 bases and J 8 bases, leaving 9 bases between the germline ends. Germline V gene lookup returns CDR1 MDHEN and CDR2 SYDVKM. The CDR3 runs to 11 residues. Combining the CDR3 with reference TRBV28 and TRBJ1-5 gives the whole variable domain DVKVTQSSRYLVKRTGEKVFLECVQDMDHENMFWYRQDPGLGLRLIYFSYDVKMKEKGDIPEGYSVSREKKERFSLILESASTNQTSMYLCASNHKEPQHFGDGTRLSIL.

CDR3 DNA: TGTGCCAGCAGCCCTACAGACGGCCGACCGAACACTGAAGCTTTCTTT. As protein: CASSPTDGRPNTEAFF. This chain joins TRBV11-2 and TRBJ1-1, with D hard to call. The V gene lost 5 bases and the J gene lost 1 base, with 17 bases spanning the gap. The CDR3 is 16 amino acids. Germline V CDR1 and CDR2: SGHAT, FQNNGV. Filled out from reference TRBV11-2 and TRBJ1-1, the complete variable domain reads EAGVAQSPRYKIIEKRQSVAFWCNPISGHATLYWYQQILGQGPKLLIQFQNNGVVDDSQLPKDRFSAERLKGVDSTLKIQPAKLEDSAVYLCASSPTDGRPNTEAFFGQGTRLTVV.